The clone carrying this T cell receptor (beta chain) was seen more than once but under ten times. Its antigen remains unidentified. Some clones are missing from TCRdb's copy, which holds only in-frame ones; the method was immunoSEQ multiplex PCR. The sample has roughly 160,000 clones, approximately 77% seen once. The data belong to a study of cytotoxic CD8 clonotypes in ibrutinib-treated CLL. Turning to the study itself: The subjects consisted of roughly twelve relapsed/refractory and roughly 14 treatment-naive individuals, with around 17 IGHV unmutated.

Study-wide results and limits: Upon ibrutinib response clonality rose, and upon progression it fell back toward baseline.

Trimming removed 5 bases from V and 3 bases from J, with 7 bases in between. The germline V gene has CDR1 LNHDA and CDR2 SQIVND (reference sequence). The CDR3 covers 12 residues. The chain has TRBV19 and TRBJ1-2, with unresolved D. The receptor's source is a human donor with chronic lymphocytic leukemia. The source material was PBMCs, sampled after 12 months of ibrutinib treatment. The CDR3: CASSRADYGYTF. The CDR3 DNA reads TGTGCCAGTAGTCGGGCAGACTATGGCTACACCTTC.